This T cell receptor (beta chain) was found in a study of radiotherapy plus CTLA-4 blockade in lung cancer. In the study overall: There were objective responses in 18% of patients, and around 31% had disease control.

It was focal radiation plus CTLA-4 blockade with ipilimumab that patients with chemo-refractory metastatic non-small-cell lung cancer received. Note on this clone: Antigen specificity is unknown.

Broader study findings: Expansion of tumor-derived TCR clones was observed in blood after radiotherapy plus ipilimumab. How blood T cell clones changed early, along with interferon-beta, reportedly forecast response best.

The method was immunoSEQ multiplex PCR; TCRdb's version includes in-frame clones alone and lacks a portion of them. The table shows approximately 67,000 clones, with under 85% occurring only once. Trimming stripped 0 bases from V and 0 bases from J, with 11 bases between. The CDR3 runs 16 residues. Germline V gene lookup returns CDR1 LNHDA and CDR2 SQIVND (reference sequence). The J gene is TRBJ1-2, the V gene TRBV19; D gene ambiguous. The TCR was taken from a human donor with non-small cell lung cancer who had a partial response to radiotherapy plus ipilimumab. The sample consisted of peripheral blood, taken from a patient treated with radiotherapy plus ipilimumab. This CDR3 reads CASSIDIDIANYGYTF. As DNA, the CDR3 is TGTGCCAGTAGTATAGATATCGACATCGCTAACTATGGCTACACCTTC.